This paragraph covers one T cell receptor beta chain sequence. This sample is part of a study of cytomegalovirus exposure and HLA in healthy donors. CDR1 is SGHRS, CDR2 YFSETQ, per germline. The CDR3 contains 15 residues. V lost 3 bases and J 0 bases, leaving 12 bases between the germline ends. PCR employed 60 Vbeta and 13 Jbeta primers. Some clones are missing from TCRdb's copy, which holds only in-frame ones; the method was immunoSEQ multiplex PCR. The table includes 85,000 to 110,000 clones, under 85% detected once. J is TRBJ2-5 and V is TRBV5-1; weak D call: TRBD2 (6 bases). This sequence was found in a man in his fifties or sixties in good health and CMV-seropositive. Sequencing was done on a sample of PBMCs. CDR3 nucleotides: TGCGCCAGCAGCTACCGTCCGGGAGACCAAGAGACCCAGTACTTC. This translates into CASSYRPGDQETQYF.